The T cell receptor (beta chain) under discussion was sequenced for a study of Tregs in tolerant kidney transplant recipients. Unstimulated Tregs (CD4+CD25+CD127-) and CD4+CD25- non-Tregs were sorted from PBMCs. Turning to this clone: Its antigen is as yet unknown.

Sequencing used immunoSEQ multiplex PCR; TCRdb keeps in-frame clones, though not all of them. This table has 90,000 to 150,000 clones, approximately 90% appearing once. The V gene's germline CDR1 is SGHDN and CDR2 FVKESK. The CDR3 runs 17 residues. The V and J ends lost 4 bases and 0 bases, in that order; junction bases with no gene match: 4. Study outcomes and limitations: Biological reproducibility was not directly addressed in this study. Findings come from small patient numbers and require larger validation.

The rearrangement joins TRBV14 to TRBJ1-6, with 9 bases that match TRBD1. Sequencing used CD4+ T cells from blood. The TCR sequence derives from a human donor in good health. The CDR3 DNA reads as TGTGCCAGCAGCCCTCGACAGGGGGGCTCCTATAATTCACCCCTCCACTTT. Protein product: CASSPRQGGSYNSPLHF.